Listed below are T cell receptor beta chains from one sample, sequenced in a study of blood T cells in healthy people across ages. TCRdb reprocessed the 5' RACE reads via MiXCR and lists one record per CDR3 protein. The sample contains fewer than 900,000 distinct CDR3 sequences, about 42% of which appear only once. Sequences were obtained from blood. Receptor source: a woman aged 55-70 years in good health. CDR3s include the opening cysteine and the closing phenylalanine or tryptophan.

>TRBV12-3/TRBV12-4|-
CASSLQGPDYEQYF
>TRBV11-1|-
CASSLDYGRGNIQYF
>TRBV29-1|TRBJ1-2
CSVGGVNYGYTF
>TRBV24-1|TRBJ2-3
CATSDNSGRGLTQYF
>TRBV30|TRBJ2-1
CAWSDLEFF
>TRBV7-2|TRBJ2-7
CANRSGTSNEQYF
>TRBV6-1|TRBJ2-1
CASSGGQYSYNEQFF
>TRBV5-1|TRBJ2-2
CASSFKLGAENTGELFF
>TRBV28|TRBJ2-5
CASSRGDRGKQETQYF
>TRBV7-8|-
CASSLGSGIQAATQYF
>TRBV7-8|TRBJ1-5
CASSHDPGRTNQPQHF
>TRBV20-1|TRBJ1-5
CSARLHGPLDSKNQPQHF
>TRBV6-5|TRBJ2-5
CASSPGPGGTQYF
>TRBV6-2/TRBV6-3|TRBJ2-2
CASNPPSGRTGELFF
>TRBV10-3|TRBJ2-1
CAISRGGRAEGSYNEQFF
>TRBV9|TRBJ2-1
CASSVGGGNLEQFF
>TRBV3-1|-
CASSHHGTSGRSEQYF
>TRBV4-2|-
CASSQPSGGSYNEQYF
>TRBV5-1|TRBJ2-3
CACSLDSTPTDTQYF
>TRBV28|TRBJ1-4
CASSTVRALFF
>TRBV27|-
CASSMGLAGYEQYF
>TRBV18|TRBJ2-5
CASSLQRDRREQYF
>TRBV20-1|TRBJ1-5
CSARDQGRGPYSNQPQHF
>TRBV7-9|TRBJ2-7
CASSSGRPSYEQYF
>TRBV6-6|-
CAGTLEARETQYF
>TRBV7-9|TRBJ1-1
CASSFGSGEAFF
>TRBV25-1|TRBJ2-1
CASSEPGNSRYNEQFF
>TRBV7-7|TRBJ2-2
CASCLGRLVNPGELFF
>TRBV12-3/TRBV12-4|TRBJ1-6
CASSLRDRVSPLHF
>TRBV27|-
CASSFRLAGGPGTLYEQYF
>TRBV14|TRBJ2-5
CASSPGDYQETQYF
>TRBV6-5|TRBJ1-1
CASSTEYRVAAEAFF
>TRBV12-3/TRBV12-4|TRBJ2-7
CASSLSGGLGSYEQYF
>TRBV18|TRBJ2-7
CASSTGAGGPSYEQYF
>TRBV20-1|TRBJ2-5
CSARVSGSETQYF
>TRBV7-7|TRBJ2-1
CASSLGPTGYNEQFF
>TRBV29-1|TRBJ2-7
CSVGRDRNYEQYF
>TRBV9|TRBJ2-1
CASSVLGGSGEQFF
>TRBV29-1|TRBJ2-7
CSVEEMRGSYEQYF
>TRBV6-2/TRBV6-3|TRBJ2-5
CASGSRQETQYF
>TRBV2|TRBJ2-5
CASSVDTKETQYF
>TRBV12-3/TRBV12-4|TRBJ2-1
CASSRGQTPDNEQFF
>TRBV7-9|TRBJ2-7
CASSYLPGNYEQYF
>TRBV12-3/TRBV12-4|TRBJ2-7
CASSHRTSGISYEQYF
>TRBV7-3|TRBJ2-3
CASCIGGLATDTQYF
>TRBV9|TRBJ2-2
CASSVDTGVVGELFF
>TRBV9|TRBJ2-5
CASSVASGSRETQYF
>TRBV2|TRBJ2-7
CASRKSGGADEQYF
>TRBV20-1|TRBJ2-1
CGARDDEKRNNEQFF
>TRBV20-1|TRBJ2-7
CSARSGEPWYEQYF
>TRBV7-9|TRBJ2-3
CASSLGIAASTDTQYF
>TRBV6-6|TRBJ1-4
CASSPFAGTGRSEKLFF
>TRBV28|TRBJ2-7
CASSRASSYEQYF
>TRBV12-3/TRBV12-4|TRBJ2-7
CASSLRTGESSYEQYF
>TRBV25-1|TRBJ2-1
CASSELGSGRSTGYNEQFF